Listed below are T cell receptor beta chains from one sample, sequenced in a study of blood T cells in healthy people across ages. TCRdb re-called the 5' RACE reads with MiXCR, one entry per CDR3 protein. The sample has roughly 700,000 distinct CDR3 sequences; more than 40% are singletons. The sample comprised blood. The source of these receptors is a woman aged 55-70 years in good health. The CDR3 runs from the conserved cysteine through the conserved F or W. Clone size is not always given. Where it is, it says once, few, many or a class for expanded clones.

j_call v_call clone_size cdr3_aa
TRBJ2-6 TRBV20-1 . CSARTAGANVLTF
TRBJ2-7 TRBV7-9 . CASSSGPAGGSEQYF
TRBJ2-6 TRBV10-3 . CAISEGASSGANVLTF
TRBJ1-2 TRBV29-1 . CSSDANNYGYTF
TRBJ2-5 TRBV7-8 . CASSLAPTSGRETQYF
TRBJ2-3 TRBV5-1 . CASSSGLAVGTDTQYF
TRBJ2-2 TRBV29-1 few CSVSGDTGELFF
TRBJ2-7 TRBV10-3 . CAISETQPTSGTRSRHYEQYF
TRBJ2-7 TRBV27 few CASSSRQYEQYF
TRBJ1-1 TRBV20-1 . CSARDFYRESHTEAFF
TRBJ2-7 TRBV28 . CASGTGDPYEQYF
TRBJ1-4 TRBV4-3 . CASSQRQGDINEKLFF
TRBJ2-3 TRBV20-1 few CSARDPLGTDTQYF
TRBJ2-3 TRBV10-3 . CAISSVRDTQYF
TRBJ2-7 TRBV27 . CASSGTTGPYEQYF
TRBJ1-1 TRBV5-1 . CASSLAGGRNTEAFF
TRBJ2-2 TRBV5-8 . CASSLKGIAGELFF
. TRBV15 . CATAATTKGGRGEQYF
TRBJ2-7 TRBV20-1 . CSASAESYEQYF
. TRBV6-6 . CASSYGAGEYEQYF
TRBJ2-7 TRBV4-3 many CASSQIGGGEQYF
TRBJ2-3 TRBV15 few CATSRVQSTDTQYF
TRBJ2-1 TRBV24-1 few CATSDPTESYNEQFF
TRBJ2-7 TRBV20-1 . CSARSGTGAYEQYF
TRBJ2-1 TRBV10-3 . CAIKDVAGGSSYNEQFF
TRBJ1-2 TRBV30 . CAWSGPVRTNYGYTF
TRBJ2-5 TRBV24-1 . CATDRAEEETQYF
TRBJ2-1 TRBV7-3 . CASSPAGGYDNEQFF
TRBJ1-2 TRBV25-1 . CASTPGTTLEGYTF
TRBJ2-2 TRBV20-1 . CSAGGGSGTGELFF
TRBJ1-1 TRBV6-5 . CAGSYSGTTAKGATEAFF
TRBJ2-3 TRBV7-9 few CASSGSGRTDTQYF
TRBJ2-4 TRBV10-3 few CAISDRAVGNIQYF
TRBJ1-2 TRBV9 . CASSPRIGTINYGYTF
TRBJ1-6 TRBV5-4 . CASSRDSTNSPLHF
TRBJ2-1 TRBV29-1 few CSVEWRDEQFF
TRBJ1-1 TRBV28 . CASLTPSGAHTEAFF
TRBJ2-3 TRBV18 . CASSPGGTGGWTDTQYF
TRBJ2-7 TRBV10-3 many CAIGTDEQYF
TRBJ1-5 TRBV20-1 few CSAMGSRDSYQPQHF
TRBJ1-1 TRBV20-1 . CSARDHGSEAFF
TRBJ2-7 TRBV6-2/TRBV6-3 once CASWRREGLGNEQYF
TRBJ2-1 TRBV4-3 . CASSQVGMAYNEQFF
TRBJ1-6 TRBV27 . CASSQPGQRPLHF
TRBJ2-5 TRBV5-1 . CASSLVAGSPETQYF